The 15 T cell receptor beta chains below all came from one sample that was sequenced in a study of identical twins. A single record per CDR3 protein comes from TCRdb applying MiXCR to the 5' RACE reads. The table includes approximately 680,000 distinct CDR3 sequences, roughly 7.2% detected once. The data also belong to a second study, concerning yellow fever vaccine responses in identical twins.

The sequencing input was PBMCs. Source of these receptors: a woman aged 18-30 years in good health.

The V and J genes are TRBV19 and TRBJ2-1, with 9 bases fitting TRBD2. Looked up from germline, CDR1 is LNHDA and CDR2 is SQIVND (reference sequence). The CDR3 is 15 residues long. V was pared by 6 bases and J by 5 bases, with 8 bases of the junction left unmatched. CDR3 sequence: CASRPTPSGDNEQFF. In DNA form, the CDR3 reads TGTGCCAGTAGGCCCACCCCTAGCGGGGACAATGAGCAGTTCTTC.

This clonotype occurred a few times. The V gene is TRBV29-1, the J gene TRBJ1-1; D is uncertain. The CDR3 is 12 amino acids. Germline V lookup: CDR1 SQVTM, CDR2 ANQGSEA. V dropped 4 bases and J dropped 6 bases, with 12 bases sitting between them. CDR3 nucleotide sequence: TGCAGCGTTGTCCGTGGCGATGCTGAAGCTTTCTTT. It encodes CSVVRGDAEAFF.

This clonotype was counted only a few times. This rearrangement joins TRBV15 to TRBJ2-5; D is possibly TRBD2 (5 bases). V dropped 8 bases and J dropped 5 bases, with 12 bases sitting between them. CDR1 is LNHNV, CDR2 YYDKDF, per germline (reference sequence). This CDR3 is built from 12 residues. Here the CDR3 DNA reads TGTGCCACCCGCGATGGGAGTGAGACCCAGTACTTC. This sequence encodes CATRDGSETQYF. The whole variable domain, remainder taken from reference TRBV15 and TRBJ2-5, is DAMVIQNPRYQVTQFGKPVTLSCSQTLNHNVMYWYQQKSSQAPKLLFHYYDKDFNNEADTPDNFQSRRPNTSFCFLDIRSPGLGDTAMYLCATRDGSETQYFGPGTRLLVL.

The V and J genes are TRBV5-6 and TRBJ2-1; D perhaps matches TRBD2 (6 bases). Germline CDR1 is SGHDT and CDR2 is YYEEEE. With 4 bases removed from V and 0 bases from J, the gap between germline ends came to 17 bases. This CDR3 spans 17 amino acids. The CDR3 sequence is CASSMGSGTHSYNEQFF. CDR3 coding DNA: TGTGCCAGCAGCATGGGGTCCGGGACTCACTCCTACAATGAGCAGTTCTTC.

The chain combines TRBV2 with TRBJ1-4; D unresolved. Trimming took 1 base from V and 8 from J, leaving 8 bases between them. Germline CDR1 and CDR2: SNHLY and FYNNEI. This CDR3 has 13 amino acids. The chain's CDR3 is CASSEEVSEKLFF. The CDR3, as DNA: TGTGCCAGCAGTGAAGAGGTCAGCGAAAAACTGTTTTTT.

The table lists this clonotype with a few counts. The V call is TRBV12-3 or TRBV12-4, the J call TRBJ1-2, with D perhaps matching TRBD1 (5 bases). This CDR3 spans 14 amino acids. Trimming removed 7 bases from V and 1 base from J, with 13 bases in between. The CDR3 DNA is TGTGCCAGCACCATAATAGGGGTTAACTATGGCTACACCTTC. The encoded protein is CASTIIGVNYGYTF.

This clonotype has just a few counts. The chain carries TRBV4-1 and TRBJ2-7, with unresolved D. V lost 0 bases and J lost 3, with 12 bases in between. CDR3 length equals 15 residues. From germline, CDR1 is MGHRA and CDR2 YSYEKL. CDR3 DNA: TGCGCCAGCAGCCAAGAGGACCATGAGGTCTACGAGCAGTACTTC. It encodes CASSQEDHEVYEQYF.

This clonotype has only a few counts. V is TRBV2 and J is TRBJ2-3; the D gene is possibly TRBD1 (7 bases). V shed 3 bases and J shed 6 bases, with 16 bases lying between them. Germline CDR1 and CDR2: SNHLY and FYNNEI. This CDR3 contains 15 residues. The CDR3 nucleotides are TGTGCCAGCAGTGATCTGCGACAGGGAGGCGATACGCAGTATTTT. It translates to CASSDLRQGGDTQYF.

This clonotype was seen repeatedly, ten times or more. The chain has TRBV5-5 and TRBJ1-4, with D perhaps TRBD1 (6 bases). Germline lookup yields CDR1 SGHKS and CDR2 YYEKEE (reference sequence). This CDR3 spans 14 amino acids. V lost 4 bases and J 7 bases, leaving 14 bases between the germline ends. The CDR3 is CASSPGQPGEKLFF. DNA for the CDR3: TGTGCCAGCAGCCCAGGACAGCCCGGTGAAAAACTGTTTTTT.

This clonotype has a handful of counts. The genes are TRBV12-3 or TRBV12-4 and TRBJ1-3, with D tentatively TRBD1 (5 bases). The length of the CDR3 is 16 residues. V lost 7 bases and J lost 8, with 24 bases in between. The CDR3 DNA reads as TGTGCCAGCACTACCGTTTCCAGGACACCCCGAGACACCATATATTTT. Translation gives CASTTVSRTPRDTIYF.

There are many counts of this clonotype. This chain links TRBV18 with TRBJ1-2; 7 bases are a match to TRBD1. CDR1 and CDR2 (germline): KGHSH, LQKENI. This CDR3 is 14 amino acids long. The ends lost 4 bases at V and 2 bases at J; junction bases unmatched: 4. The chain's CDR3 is CASSRGTANYGYTF. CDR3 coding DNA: TGTGCCAGCTCACGAGGGACAGCAAACTATGGCTACACCTTC.

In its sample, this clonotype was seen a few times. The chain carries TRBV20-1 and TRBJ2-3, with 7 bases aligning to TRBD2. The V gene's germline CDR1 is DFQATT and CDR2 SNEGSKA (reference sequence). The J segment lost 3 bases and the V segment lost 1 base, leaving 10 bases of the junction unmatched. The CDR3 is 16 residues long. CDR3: CSARGDQKGLTDTQYF. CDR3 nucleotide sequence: TGCAGTGCTAGAGGGGACCAAAAGGGACTAACAGATACGCAGTATTTT.

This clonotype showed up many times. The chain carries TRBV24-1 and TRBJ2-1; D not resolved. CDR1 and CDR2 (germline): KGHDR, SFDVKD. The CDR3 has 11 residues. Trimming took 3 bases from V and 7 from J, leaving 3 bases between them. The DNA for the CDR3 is TGTGCCACCAGTGATCGGAATGAGCAGTTCTTC. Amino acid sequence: CATSDRNEQFF.

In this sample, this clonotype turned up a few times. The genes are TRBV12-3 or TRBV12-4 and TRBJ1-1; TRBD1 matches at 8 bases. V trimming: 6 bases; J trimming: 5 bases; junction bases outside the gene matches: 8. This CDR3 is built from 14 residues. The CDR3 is CASSLRTGSTEAFF. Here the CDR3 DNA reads TGTGCCAGCAGCCTTAGGACAGGGAGTACTGAAGCTTTCTTT.

As DNA, the CDR3 is TGTGCCAGCAGCCAAGATTCGTCAACCGGGACTAGCGGGGGTAGTGATACGCAGTATTTT. Its protein product is CASSQDSSTGTSGGSDTQYF. The chain is built from TRBV4-2 and TRBJ2-3, with TRBD2 matching over 14 bases. The J segment lost 6 bases and the V segment lost 0 bases, leaving 14 bases of the junction unmatched. The CDR3 has 20 amino acids. CDR1 and CDR2 from the germline V gene are LGHNA and YNFKEQ.